Below are 5 T cell receptor beta chains sequenced from a single sample in a study of shared clonotypes between healthy human individuals. Assay: immunoSEQ multiplex PCR; the TCRdb copy retains only in-frame clones and omits some. Here the sample spans about 79,000 clones, about 61% being singletons. Sequencing was performed on memory CD8+ T cells sorted from blood. Subset specified: CD45RO+ cells pooled with CCR7-negative TemRA cells. Source of these receptors: a man younger than 40 in good health.

The chain combines TRBV28 with TRBJ2-1, with TRBD1 matching over 7 bases. The CDR3 is 14 amino acids. CDR1 and CDR2 from the germline V gene are MDHEN and SYDVKM. The ends lost 7 bases at V and 4 bases at J; junction bases unmatched: 7. CDR3 nucleotide sequence: TGTGCCAGCATTTGGCAGGGGGTATACAATGAGCAGTTCTTC. Translating it yields CASIWQGVYNEQFF.

This sequence joins TRBV6-1 and TRBJ2-3; D ambiguous. Trimming shortened V by 4 bases and J by 0 bases, and 11 bases separated the two germline ends. Germline V gene data show CDR1 as MNHNS and CDR2 as SASEGT. CDR3 length: 15 residues. The DNA of the CDR3 is TGTGCCAGCAGTGCTCAACTAACTAGCACAGATACGCAGTATTTT. This translates into CASSAQLTSTDTQYF.

This clone has a count of ten or more. This sample also contains other DNA sequences that code for the same CDR3. V is TRBV4-3 and J is TRBJ2-7, with 10 nucleotides matching TRBD1. Per the germline V gene, CDR1 is LGHNA and CDR2 is YSLEER. J was trimmed by 6 bases and V by 0 bases; bases with no gene match: 8. There are 16 residues in the CDR3. The CDR3 nucleotides read TGCGCCAGCAGCCAAGATGGGGGGACAGGGGAAGGCGAGCAGTACTTC. This gives the protein CASSQDGGTGEGEQYF.

The V and J genes are TRBV6-5 and TRBJ1-1; D uncertain. Trimming took off 1 base at V and 3 bases at J, with 9 bases between the two ends. Germline CDR1 MNHEY, CDR2 SVGAGI. This CDR3 region has 14 residues. The CDR3: CASSYYGEDTEAFF. The CDR3 nucleotides read TGTGCCAGCAGTTACTACGGGGAGGACACTGAAGCTTTCTTT.

In its sample, this clone was seen a few times. This clone may be a read error of a much larger clone one base away. The sample has other DNA sequences that encode this CDR3 too. The chain couples TRBV6-1 to TRBJ2-7; no clear D. Germline values: CDR1 MNHNS, CDR2 SASEGT. The V gene lost 3 bases and the J gene lost 2 bases, with 2 bases spanning the gap. The CDR3 length is 11 residues. The CDR3 DNA reads TGTGCCAGCAGTGAGACCTACGAGCAGTACTTC. Amino acid sequence: CASSETYEQYF.